Sequencing of this T cell receptor (beta chain) was carried out in a study of CD8+CD57+ T cells in acquired aplastic anemia. In the study overall: Each DNA sample taken from sorted CD4+ and CD8+ cells came to about 3 ug on average. CD4+ reads averaged roughly 10 million in healthy donors. Findings of the study overall: Sharing between patients and controls was observed for over 25 CD8+ CDR3 sequences.

This CDR3 has 13 residues. V lost 2 bases to trimming and J lost 4 bases, with 6 bases between them. Germline CDR1 MNHNS, CDR2 SASEGT. Comment on this clonotype: No antigen is known for it.

Researchers used genomic DNA as the template to profile TCR beta VDJ and CDR3. In TCRdb, the reads were re-called with MiXCR into one record per CDR3 protein. The table lists some 180,000 distinct CDR3 sequences, approximately 46% of them singletons. The J gene is TRBJ1-5, the V gene TRBV6-1; D not certain. The receptor was derived from a human donor in good health. The sample consisted of sorted CD4+, CD8+, or CD8+CD57+ T cells (not recorded which) from PBMCs. In nucleotides, the CDR3 is TGTGCCAGCAGTGAATATGAGAATCAGCCCCAGCATTTT. Protein sequence: CASSEYENQPQHF.